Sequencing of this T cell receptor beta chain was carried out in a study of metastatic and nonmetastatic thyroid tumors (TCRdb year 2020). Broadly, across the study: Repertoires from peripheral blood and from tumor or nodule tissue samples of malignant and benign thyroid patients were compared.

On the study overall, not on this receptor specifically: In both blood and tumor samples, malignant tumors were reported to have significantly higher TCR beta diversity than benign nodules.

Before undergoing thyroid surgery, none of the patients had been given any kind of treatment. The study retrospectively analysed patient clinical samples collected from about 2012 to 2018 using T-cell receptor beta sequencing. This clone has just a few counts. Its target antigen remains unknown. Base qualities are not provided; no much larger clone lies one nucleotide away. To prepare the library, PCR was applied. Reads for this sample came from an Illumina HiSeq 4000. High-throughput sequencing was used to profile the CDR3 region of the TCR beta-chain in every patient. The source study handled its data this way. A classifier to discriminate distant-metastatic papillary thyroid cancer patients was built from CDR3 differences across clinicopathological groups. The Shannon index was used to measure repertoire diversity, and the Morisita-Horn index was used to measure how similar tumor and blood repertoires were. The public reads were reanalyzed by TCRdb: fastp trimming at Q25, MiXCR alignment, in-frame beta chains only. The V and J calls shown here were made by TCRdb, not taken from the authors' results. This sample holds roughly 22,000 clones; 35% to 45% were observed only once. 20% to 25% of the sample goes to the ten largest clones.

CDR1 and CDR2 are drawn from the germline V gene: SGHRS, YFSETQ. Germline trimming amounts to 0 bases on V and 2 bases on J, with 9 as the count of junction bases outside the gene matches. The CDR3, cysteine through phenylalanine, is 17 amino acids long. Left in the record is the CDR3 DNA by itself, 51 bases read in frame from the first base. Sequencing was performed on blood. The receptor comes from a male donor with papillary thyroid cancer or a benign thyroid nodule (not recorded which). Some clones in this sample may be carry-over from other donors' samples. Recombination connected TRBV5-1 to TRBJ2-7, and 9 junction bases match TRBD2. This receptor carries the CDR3 CASSLVSGAGGTYEQYF. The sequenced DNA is TGCGCCAGCAGCTTGGTTTCTGGAGCGGGAGGTACCTACGAGCAGTACTTC.